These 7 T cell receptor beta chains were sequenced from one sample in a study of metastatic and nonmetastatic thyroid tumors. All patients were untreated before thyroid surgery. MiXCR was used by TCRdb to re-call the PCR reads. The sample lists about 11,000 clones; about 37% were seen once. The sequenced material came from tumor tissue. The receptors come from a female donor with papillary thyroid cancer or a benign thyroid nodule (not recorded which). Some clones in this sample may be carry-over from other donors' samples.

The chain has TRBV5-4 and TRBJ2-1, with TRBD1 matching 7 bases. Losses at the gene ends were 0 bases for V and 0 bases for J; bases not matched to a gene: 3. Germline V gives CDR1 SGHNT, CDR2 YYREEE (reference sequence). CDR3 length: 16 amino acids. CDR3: CASSLGQGFSYNEQFF. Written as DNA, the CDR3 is TGTGCCAGCAGCTTGGGACAGGGATTCTCCTACAATGAGCAGTTCTTC.

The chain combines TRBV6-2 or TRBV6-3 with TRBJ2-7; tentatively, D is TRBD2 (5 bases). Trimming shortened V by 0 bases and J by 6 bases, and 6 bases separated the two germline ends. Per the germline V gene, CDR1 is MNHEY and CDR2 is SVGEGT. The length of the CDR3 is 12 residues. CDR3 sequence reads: CASSYSGLEQYF. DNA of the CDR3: TGTGCCAGCAGTTACTCAGGACTCGAGCAGTACTTC.

CDR3 DNA: TGTGCCATCAGTGAGTCGATGCCCGGAGCGGGAGGAGCCTACGAGCAGTACTTC. Protein sequence: CAISESMPGAGGAYEQYF. The chain uses TRBV10-3 and TRBJ2-7, with 9 bases that match TRBD2. Unmatched junction bases numbered 11, after V lost 0 bases and J lost 2 bases. The CDR3 length is 18 residues. Germline V gene sequence: CDR1 ENHRY, CDR2 SYGVKD.

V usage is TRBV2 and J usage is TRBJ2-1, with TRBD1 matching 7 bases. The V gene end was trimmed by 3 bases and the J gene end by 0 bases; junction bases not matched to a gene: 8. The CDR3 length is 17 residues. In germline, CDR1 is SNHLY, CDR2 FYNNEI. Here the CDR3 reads CASSDFQTGPSYNEQFF. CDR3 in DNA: TGTGCCAGCAGTGACTTCCAGACAGGGCCCTCCTACAATGAGCAGTTCTTC.

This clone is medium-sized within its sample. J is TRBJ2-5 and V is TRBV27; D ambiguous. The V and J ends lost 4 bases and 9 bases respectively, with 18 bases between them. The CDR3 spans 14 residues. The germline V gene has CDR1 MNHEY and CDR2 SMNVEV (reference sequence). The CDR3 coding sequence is TGTGCCAGCAGTTCTGGCAGACCGGGCCGGCCCCAGTACTTC. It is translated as CASSSGRPGRPQYF.

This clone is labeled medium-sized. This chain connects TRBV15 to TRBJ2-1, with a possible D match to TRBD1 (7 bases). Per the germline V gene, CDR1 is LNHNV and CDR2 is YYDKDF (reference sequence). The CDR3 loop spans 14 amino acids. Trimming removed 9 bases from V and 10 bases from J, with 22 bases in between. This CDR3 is CATHNGLSGGEQFF. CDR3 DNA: TGTGCCACTCACAATGGACTGTCAGGGGGGGAGCAGTTCTTC.

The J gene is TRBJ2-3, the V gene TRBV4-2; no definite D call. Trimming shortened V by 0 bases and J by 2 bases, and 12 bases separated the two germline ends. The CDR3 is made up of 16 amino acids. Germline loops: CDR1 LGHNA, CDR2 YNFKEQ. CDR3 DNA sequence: TGTGCCAGCAGCCAAGATCATGCAGGTTTCACAGATACGCAGTATTTT. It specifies CASSQDHAGFTDTQYF.